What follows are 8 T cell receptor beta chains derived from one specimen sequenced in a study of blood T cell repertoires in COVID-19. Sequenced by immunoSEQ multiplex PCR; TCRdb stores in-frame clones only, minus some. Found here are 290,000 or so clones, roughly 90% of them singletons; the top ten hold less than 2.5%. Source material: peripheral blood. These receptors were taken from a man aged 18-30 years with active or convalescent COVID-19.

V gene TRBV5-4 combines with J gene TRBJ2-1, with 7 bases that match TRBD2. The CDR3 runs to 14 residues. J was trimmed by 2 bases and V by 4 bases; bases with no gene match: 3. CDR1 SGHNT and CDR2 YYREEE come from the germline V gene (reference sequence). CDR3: CASSMREPYNEQFF. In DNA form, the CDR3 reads TGTGCCAGCAGCATGCGGGAGCCCTACAATGAGCAGTTCTTC.

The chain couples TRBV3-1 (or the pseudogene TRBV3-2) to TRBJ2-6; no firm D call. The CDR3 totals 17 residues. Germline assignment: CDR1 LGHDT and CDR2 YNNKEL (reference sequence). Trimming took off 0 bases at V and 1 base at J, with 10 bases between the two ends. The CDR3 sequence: CASSQDVFQSGANVLTF. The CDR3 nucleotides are TGTGCCAGCAGCCAAGACGTCTTTCAGTCTGGGGCCAACGTCCTGACTTTC.

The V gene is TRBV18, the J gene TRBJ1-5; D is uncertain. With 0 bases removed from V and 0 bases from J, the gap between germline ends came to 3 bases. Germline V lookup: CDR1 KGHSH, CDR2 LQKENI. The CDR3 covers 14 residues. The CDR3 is CASSPPSSNQPQHF. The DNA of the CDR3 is TGTGCCAGCTCACCACCGAGTAGCAATCAGCCCCAGCATTTT. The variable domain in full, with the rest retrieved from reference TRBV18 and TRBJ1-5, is NAGVMQNPRHLVRRRGQEARLRCSPMKGHSHVYWYRQLPEEGLKFMVYLQKENIIDESGMPKERFSAEFPKEGPSILRIQQVVRGDSAAYFCASSPPSSNQPQHFGDGTRLSIL.

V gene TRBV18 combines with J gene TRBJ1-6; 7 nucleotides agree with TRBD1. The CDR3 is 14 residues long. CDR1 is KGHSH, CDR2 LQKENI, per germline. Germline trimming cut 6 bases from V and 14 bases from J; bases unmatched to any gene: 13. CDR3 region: CASSPSTGLVTLHF. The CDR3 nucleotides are TGTGCCAGCTCCCCTTCGACAGGGTTGGTGACCCTCCACTTT.

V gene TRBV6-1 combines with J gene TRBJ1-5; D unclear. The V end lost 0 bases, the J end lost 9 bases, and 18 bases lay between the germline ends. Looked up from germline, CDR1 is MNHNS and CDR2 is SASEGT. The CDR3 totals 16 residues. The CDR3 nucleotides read TGTGCCAGCAGTGAAGCGAAGTTGGGAGACTCTTGGCCCCAGCATTTT. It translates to CASSEAKLGDSWPQHF.

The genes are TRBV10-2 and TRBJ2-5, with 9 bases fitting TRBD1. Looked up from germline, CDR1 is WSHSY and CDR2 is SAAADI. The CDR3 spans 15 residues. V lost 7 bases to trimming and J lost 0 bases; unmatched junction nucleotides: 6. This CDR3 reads CASTLQGAYQETQYF. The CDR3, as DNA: TGCGCCAGCACCCTACAGGGGGCGTACCAAGAGACCCAGTACTTC.

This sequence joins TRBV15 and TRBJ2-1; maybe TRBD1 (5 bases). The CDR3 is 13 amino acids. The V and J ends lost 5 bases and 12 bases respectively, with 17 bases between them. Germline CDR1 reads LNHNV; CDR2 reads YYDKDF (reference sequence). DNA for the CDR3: TGTGCCACCAGCCCCCCGACAGTATGGAGGCAGTTCTTC. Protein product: CATSPPTVWRQFF. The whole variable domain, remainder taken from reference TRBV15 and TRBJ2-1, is DAMVIQNPRYQVTQFGKPVTLSCSQTLNHNVMYWYQQKSSQAPKLLFHYYDKDFNNEADTPDNFQSRRPNTSFCFLDIRSPGLGDTAMYLCATSPPTVWRQFFGPGTRLTVL.

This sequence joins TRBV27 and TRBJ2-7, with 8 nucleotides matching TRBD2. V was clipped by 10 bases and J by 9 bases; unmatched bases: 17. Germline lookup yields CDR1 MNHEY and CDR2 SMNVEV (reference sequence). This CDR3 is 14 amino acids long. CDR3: CATRTSRYYEWQYF. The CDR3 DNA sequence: TGTGCCACCCGGACTAGCCGGTACTACGAGTGGCAGTACTTC.